The sequence of this TCR beta chain was determined in a study of Graves' ophthalmopathy and Graves' hyperthyroidism. The CDR3 contains 14 residues. The germline CDR1 and CDR2 sequences are DFQATT and SNEGSKA (reference sequence). J gave up 5 bases and V 3 bases, and 9 bases lay outside the gene matches. The table lists this clonotype with many counts. Amplification targeted the TCR beta CDR3 regions, with RNA transcripts as the source material. Investigators did first-round RT-PCR with HTBI primers, then second-round multiplex PCR. From the multiplex PCR reads, TCRdb called clonotypes with MiXCR, one entry per CDR3 protein. The repertoire includes about 420,000 distinct CDR3 sequences, approximately 21% of them detected once, and approximately 3.2% sits in the top ten. The authors used Ficoll-Paque density gradient centrifugation to separate PBMCs. The input was 7.5 to 10 ml of fresh peripheral blood.

The material sequenced was peripheral blood. The J gene is TRBJ2-7, the V gene TRBV20-1, with 8 nucleotides matching TRBD2. The clonotype comes from a woman aged 18-29 years with stable Graves' hyperthyroidism. This CDR3 reads CSARAGLGGDEQYF. The CDR3, as DNA: TGCAGTGCTAGGGCGGGACTAGGGGGTGACGAGCAGTACTTC.